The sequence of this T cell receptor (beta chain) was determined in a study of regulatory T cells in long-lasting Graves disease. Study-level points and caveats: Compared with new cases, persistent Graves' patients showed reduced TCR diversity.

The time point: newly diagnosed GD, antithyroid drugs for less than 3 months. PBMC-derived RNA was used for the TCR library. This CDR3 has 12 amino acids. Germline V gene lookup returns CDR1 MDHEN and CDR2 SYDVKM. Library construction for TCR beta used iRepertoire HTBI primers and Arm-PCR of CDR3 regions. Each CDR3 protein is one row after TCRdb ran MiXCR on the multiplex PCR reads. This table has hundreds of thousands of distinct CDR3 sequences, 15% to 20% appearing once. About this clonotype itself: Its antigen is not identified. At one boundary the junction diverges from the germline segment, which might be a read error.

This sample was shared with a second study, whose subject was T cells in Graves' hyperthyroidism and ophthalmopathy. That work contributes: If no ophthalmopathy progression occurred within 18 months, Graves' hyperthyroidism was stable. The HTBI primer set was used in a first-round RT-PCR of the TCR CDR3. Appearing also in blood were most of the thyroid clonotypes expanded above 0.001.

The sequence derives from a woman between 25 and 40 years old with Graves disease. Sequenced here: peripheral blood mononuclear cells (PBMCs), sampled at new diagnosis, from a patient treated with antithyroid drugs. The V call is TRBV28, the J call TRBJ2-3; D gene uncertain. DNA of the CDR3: TGTGCCAGCACCGAAAGCACAGATATGCAGTATTTT. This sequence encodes CASTESTDMQYF.